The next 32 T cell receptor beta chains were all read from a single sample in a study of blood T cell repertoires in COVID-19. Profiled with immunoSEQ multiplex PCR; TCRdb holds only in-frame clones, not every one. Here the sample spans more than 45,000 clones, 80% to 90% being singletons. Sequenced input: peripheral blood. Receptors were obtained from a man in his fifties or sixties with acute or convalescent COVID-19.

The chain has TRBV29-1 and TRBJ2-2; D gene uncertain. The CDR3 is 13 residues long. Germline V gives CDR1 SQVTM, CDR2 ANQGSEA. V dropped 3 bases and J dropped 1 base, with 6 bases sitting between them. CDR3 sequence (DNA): TGCAGCGTTGATTATCGGAACACCGGGGAGCTGTTTTTT. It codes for CSVDYRNTGELFF.

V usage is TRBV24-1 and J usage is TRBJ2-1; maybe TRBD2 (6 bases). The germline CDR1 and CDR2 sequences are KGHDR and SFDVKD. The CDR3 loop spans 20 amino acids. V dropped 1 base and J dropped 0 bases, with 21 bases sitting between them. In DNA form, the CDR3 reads TGTGCCACCAGTGATTTTACGGGACTCGCGCTAAAGGGCTCCTACAATGAGCAGTTCTTC. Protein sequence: CATSDFTGLALKGSYNEQFF.

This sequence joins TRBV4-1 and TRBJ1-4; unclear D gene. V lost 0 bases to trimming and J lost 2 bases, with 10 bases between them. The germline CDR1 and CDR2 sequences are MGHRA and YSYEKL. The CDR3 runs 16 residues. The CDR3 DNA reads TGCGCCAGCAGCCAAGATCCGCCGGGGACTAATGAAAAACTGTTTTTT. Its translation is CASSQDPPGTNEKLFF.

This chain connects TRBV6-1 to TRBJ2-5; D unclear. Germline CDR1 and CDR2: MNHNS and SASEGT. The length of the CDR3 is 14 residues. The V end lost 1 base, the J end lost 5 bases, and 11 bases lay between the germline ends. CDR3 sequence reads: CASSEGRLRETQYF. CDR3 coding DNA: TGTGCCAGCAGTGAAGGTCGTCTGCGGGAGACCCAGTACTTC.

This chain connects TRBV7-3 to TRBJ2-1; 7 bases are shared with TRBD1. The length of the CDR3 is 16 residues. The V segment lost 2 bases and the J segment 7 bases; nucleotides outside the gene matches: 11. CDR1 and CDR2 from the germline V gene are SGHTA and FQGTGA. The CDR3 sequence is CASSLLPGGDANEQFF. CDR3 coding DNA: TGTGCCAGCAGCTTACTTCCAGGGGGAGATGCAAATGAGCAGTTCTTC.

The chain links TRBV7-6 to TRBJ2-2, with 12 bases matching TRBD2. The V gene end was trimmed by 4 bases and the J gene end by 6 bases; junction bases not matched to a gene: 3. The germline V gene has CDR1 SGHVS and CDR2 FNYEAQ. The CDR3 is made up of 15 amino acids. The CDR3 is CASSSSGRASGELFF. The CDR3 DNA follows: TGTGCCAGCAGCTCTAGCGGGAGGGCCTCCGGGGAGCTGTTTTTT. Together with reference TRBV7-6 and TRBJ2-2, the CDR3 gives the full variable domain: GAGVSQSPRYKVTKRGQDVALRCDPISGHVSLYWYRQALGQGPEFLTYFNYEAQQDKSGLPNDRFSAERPEGSISTLTIQRTEQRDSAMYRCASSSSGRASGELFFGEGSRLTVL.

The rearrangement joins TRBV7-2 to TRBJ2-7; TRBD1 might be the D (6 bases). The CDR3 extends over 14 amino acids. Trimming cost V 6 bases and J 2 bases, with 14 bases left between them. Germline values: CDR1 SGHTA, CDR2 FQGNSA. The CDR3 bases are TGTGCCAGCAGATCCAGGGGAGTACCCTACGAGCAGTACTTC. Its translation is CASRSRGVPYEQYF.

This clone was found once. The CDR3 DNA follows: TGTGCCAGCAGTCTACCCGGTGGACATATGTTTTTT. Encoded protein: CASSLPGGHMFF. The rearrangement uses TRBV27 and TRBJ1-4, with D possibly being TRBD1 (5 bases). V was trimmed by 5 bases and J by 15 bases, leaving 16 bases between them. Germline CDR1 MNHEY, CDR2 SMNVEV (reference sequence). This CDR3 is built from 12 residues.

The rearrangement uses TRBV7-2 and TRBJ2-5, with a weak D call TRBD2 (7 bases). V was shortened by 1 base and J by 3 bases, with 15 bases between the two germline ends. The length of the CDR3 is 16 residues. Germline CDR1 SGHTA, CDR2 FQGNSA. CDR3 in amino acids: CASSLVGKGGEETQYF. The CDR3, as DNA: TGTGCCAGCAGCTTAGTTGGTAAAGGGGGGGAAGAGACCCAGTACTTC.

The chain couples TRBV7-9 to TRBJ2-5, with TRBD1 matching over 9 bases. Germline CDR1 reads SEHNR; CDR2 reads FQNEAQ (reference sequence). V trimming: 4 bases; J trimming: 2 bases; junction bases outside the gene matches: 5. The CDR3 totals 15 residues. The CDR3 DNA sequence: TGTGCCAGCAGCTGGACAGGGGAAGGGCAAGAGACCCAGTACTTC. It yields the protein CASSWTGEGQETQYF.

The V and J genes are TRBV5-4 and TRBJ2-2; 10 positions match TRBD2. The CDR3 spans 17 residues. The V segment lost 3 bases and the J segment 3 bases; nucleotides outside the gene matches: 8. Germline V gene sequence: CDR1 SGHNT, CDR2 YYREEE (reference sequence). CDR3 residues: CASSSLGLADHTGELFF. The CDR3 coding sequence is TGTGCCAGCAGCTCATTAGGACTAGCGGATCACACCGGGGAGCTGTTTTTT.

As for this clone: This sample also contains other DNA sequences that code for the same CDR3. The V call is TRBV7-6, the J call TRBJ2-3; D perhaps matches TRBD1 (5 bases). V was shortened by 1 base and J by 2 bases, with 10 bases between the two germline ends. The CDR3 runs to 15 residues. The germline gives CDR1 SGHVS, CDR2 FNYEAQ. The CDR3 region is CASSLVGAYTDTQYF. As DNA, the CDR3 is TGTGCCAGCAGCTTAGTAGGGGCCTACACAGATACGCAGTATTTT.

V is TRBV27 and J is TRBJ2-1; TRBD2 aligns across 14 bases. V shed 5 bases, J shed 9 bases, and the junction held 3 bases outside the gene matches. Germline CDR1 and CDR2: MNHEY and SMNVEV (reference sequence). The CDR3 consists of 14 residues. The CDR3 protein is CASSQGLAGVEQFF. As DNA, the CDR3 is TGTGCCAGCAGTCAGGGACTAGCGGGAGTTGAGCAGTTCTTC.

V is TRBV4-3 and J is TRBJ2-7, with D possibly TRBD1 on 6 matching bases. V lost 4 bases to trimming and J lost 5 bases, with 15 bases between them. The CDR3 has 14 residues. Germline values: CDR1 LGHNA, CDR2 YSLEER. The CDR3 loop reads CASSLLAGENEQYF. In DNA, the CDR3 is TGCGCCAGCAGCCTATTGGCAGGGGAAAACGAGCAGTACTTC.

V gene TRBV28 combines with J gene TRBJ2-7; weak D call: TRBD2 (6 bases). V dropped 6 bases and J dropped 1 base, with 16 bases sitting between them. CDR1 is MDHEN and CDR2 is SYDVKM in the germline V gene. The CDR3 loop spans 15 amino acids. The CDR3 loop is CASRARLEPSYEQYF. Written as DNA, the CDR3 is TGTGCCAGCAGGGCAAGACTAGAACCGTCCTACGAGCAGTACTTC. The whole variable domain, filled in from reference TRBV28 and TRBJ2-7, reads DVKVTQSSRYLVKRTGEKVFLECVQDMDHENMFWYRQDPGLGLRLIYFSYDVKMKEKGDIPEGYSVSREKKERFSLILESASTNQTSMYLCASRARLEPSYEQYFGPGTRLTVT.

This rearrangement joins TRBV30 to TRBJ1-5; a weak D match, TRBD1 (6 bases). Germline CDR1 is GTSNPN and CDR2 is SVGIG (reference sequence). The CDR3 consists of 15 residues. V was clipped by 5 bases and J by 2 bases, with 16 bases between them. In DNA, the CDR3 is TGTGCCTGGGGTATGGAAACAGGGCGCAATCAGCCCCAGCATTTT. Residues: CAWGMETGRNQPQHF.

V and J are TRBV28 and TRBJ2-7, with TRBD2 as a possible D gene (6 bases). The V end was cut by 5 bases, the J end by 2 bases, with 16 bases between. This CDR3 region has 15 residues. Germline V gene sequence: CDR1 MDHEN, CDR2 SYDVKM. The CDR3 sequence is CASSRSGTPPYEQYF. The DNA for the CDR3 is TGTGCCAGCAGTCGATCCGGGACTCCCCCCTACGAGCAGTACTTC.

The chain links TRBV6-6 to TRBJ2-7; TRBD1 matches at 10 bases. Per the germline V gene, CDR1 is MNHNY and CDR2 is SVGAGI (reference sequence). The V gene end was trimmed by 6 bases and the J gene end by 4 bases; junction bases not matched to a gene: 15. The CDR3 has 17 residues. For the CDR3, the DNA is TGTGCCAGCAGCCGAAACCCGGGACAGGGGAGAGCGTACGAGCAGTACTTC. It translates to CASSRNPGQGRAYEQYF.

CDR3 nucleotides: TGCGCCAGCAGCGCGAGACTAGCGGGAGCCATCGGGGCCCGTGGCGATGAGCAGTTCTTC. Protein: CASSARLAGAIGARGDEQFF. This chain connects TRBV5-1 to TRBJ2-1; 12 bases map to TRBD2. The CDR3 runs 20 residues. CDR1 is SGHRS and CDR2 is YFSETQ in the germline V gene. The J segment lost 8 bases and the V segment lost 4 bases, leaving 22 bases of the junction unmatched.

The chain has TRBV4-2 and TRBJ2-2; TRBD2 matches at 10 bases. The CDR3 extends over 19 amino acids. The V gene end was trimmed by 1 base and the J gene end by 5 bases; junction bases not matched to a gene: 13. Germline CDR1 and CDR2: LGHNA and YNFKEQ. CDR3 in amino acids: CASSQVTGLAGEGTGELFF. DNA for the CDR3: TGTGCCAGCAGCCAAGTTACGGGCCTAGCGGGAGAGGGTACCGGGGAGCTGTTTTTT.

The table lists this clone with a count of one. DNA for the CDR3: TGTGCCAGCAGCTTGTTTGGGACAAGCTACGGAGGTTATGGCTACACCTTC. This gives the protein CASSLFGTSYGGYGYTF. This chain joins TRBV5-6 and TRBJ1-2, with TRBD1 as a possible D gene (6 bases). This CDR3 comprises 17 residues. Trimming left V 1 base short and J 5 bases short, with 21 bases between. Germline loops: CDR1 SGHDT, CDR2 YYEEEE.

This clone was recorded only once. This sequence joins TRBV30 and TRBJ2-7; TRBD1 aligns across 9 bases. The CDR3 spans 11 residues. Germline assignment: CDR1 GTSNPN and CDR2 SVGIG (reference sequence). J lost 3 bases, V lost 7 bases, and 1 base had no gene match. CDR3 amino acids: CASDRGYEQYF. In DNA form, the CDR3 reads TGTGCCTCGGACAGGGGCTACGAGCAGTACTTC.

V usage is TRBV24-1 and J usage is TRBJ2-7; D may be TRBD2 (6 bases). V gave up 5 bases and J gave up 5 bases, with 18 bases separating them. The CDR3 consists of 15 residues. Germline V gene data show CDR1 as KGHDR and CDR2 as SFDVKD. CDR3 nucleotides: TGTGCCACCAGTGGCGGCGGGGCAGGGCTGGACGAGCAGTACTTC. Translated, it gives CATSGGGAGLDEQYF.

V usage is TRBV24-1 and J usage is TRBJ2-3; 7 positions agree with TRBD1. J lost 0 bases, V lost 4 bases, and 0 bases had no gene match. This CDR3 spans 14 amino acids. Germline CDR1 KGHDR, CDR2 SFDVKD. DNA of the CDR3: TGTGCCACCAGTGAGGGACAGAGCACAGATACGCAGTATTTT. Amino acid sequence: CATSEGQSTDTQYF.

The CDR3 loop reads CATSRGGEAFELFF. The CDR3 nucleotides are TGTGCCACCAGCAGAGGGGGAGAGGCGTTCGAACTGTTTTTT. This chain connects TRBV15 to TRBJ1-4; no clear D. The V and J ends lost 1 base and 12 bases respectively, with 15 bases between them. The germline V gene has CDR1 LNHNV and CDR2 YYDKDF (reference sequence). CDR3 size: 14 residues.

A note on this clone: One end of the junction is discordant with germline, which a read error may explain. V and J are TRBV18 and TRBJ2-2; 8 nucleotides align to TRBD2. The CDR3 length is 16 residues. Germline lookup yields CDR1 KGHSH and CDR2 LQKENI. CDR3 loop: CASSPRREVNTGELFF. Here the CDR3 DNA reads TGTGCCAGCTCTCCACGGCGGGAGGTGAACACCGGGGAGCTGTTTTTT.

CDR3 nucleotide sequence: TGTGCCACCAGTGAGCATTTAGCGGGAGAGAGATACAATGAGCAGTTCTTC. Its protein is CATSEHLAGERYNEQFF. The chain carries TRBV24-1 and TRBJ2-1; TRBD2 aligns across 9 bases. The CDR3 is 17 residues long. With 4 bases clipped from V and 4 bases from J, the junction kept 10 bases outside the gene matches. Germline V CDR1 and CDR2: KGHDR, SFDVKD.

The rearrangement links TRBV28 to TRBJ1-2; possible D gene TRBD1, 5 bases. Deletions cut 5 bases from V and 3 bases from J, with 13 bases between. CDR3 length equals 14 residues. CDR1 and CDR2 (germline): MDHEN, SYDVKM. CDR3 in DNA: TGTGCCAGCAGTCCAGGTGGAGGGGACTATGGCTACACCTTC. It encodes CASSPGGGDYGYTF.

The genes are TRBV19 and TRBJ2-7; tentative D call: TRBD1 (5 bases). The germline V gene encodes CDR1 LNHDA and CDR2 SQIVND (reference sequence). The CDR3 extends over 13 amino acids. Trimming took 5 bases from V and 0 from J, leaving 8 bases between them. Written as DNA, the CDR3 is TGTGCCAGTAGTGCAGGGAACTCCTACGAGCAGTACTTC. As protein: CASSAGNSYEQYF.

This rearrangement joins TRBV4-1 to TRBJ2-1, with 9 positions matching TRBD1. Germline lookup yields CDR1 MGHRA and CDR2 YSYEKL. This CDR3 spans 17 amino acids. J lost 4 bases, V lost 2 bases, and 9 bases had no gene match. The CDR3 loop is CASSQRAGQGLYNEQFF. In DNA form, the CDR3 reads TGCGCCAGCAGCCAACGGGCGGGACAGGGTCTGTACAATGAGCAGTTCTTC.

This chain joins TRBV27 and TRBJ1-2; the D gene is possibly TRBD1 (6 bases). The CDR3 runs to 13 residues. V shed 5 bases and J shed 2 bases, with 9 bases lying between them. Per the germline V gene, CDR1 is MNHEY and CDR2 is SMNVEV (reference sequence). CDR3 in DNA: TGTGCCAGCAGTCACAGGGCGAACTATGGCTACACCTTC. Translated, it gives CASSHRANYGYTF.

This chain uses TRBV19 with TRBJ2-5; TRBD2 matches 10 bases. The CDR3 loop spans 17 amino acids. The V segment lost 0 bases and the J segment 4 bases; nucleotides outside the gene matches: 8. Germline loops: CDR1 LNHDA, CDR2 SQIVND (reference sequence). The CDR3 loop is CASSIDSSGRAGETQYF. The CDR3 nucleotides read TGTGCCAGTAGTATAGACTCCAGCGGGAGGGCCGGAGAGACCCAGTACTTC.